The 19 T cell receptor beta chains reported below all come from one sample, sequenced in a study of metastatic and nonmetastatic thyroid tumors. TCRdb called clones again from the PCR reads with MiXCR. There are roughly 58,000 clones in the sample; just over 4% occur only once, and 20% to 25% lies in the top ten. Not a single patient had been given any form of treatment at any point before undergoing thyroid surgery. The sequencing input was blood. These receptors were collected from a female donor with papillary thyroid cancer or a benign thyroid nodule (not recorded which). Some clones in this sample may be carry-over from other donors' samples.

In its sample, this clone was seen many times. The V gene is TRBV5-1, the J gene TRBJ2-7, with a tentative D call TRBD2 (5 bases). The V end lost 1 base, the J end lost 2 bases, and 13 bases lay between the germline ends. This CDR3 comprises 15 residues. The V gene's germline CDR1 is SGHRS and CDR2 YFSETQ. The CDR3 sequence: CASSLMGRHPYEQYF. CDR3 nucleotide sequence: TGCGCCAGCAGCTTGATGGGGAGACACCCCTACGAGCAGTACTTC. Full variable domain (outside the CDR3, taken from reference TRBV5-1 and TRBJ2-7): KAGVTQTPRYLIKTRGQQVTLSCSPISGHRSVSWYQQTPGQGLQFLFEYFSETQRNKGNFPGRFSGRQFSNSRSEMNVSTLELGDSALYLCASSLMGRHPYEQYFGPGTRLTVT.

In this sample, this clone turned up a few times. The chain combines TRBV6-2 or TRBV6-3 with TRBJ1-6, with D hard to call. The CDR3 runs to 12 residues. Germline-derived CDR1 and CDR2 are MNHEY and SVGEGT. Trimming pared 5 bases from V and 2 bases from J, leaving 1 base between. The CDR3, as DNA: TGTGCCAGCAGTCCCTATAATTCACCCCTCCACTTT. Translating gives CASSPYNSPLHF.

This rearrangement joins TRBV6-5 to TRBJ2-7; D uncertain. Looked up from germline, CDR1 is MNHEY and CDR2 is SVGAGI. Trimming shortened V by 3 bases and J by 0 bases, and 9 bases separated the two germline ends. The CDR3 spans 14 residues. The CDR3 is CASSYSFGSYEQYF. CDR3 sequence (DNA): TGTGCCAGCAGTTATAGTTTCGGCTCCTACGAGCAGTACTTC.

The V gene is TRBV5-5, the J gene TRBJ2-1, with TRBD2 matching over 9 bases. Trimming at V came to 3 bases and at J to 5 bases, leaving 3 bases not matched to a gene. The germline CDR1 and CDR2 sequences are SGHKS and YYEKEE (reference sequence). CDR3 length: 14 residues. DNA for the CDR3: TGTGCCAGCAGCTCGGGACTAGCCAACAATGAGCAGTTCTTC. It codes for CASSSGLANNEQFF.

This clone was seen at least ten times. The CDR3 here is CASREGLESETQYF. The CDR3 DNA reads TGTGCCAGCAGGGAGGGACTAGAGTCGGAGACCCAGTACTTC. The chain has TRBV11-2 and TRBJ2-5, with TRBD2 identical over 8 bases. The CDR3 is made up of 14 amino acids. Germline V gene lookup returns CDR1 SGHAT and CDR2 FQNNGV. J lost 5 bases, V lost 6 bases, and 8 bases had no gene match.

This clone showed up many times. The chain couples TRBV20-1 to TRBJ2-3; 7 bases map to TRBD2. The CDR3 consists of 15 residues. From germline, CDR1 is DFQATT and CDR2 SNEGSKA (reference sequence). The trim removed 3 bases at V and 1 base at J, leaving 7 bases unmatched. In DNA, the CDR3 is TGCAGTGCTAGGGTGGCGGGGGAAGGCACAGATACGCAGTATTTT. It encodes CSARVAGEGTDTQYF.

This clone occurred many times. The chain is built from TRBV6-1 and TRBJ2-5; D unclear. The germline gives CDR1 MNHNS, CDR2 SASEGT. The CDR3 length is 13 residues. V was shortened by 5 bases and J by 1 base, with 8 bases between the two germline ends. CDR3 DNA: TGTGCCAGCAGTTTCCGGGTCCAAGAGACCCAGTACTTC. As protein: CASSFRVQETQYF.

This clone was counted at least ten times. This chain links TRBV4-1 with TRBJ1-2; D might be TRBD1 (5 bases). The CDR3 is 13 residues long. Germline V CDR1 and CDR2: MGHRA, YSYEKL. Trimming pared 5 bases from V and 13 bases from J, leaving 20 bases between. CDR3: CASSFPGTAVFTF. DNA of the CDR3: TGCGCCAGCAGCTTCCCCGGGACTGCGGTATTCACCTTC.

This clone came up many times. The germline gene is not matched at one end of the junction; a read error may be the cause. Other DNA sequences in the sample encode the same CDR3. V gene TRBV12-5 combines with J gene TRBJ2-7; D is tentatively TRBD1 or TRBD2 (5 bases each). The CDR3 consists of 16 residues. From germline, CDR1 is LGHNT and CDR2 FRNRAP. The DNA of the CDR3 is TGTGCTAGTGGTTTGCCCCCCCGGGGCGGGCCCTACGAACAGTACTTC. Its translation is CASGLPPRGGPYEQYF.

The CDR3 sequence is CSVGQGLAGDEQYF. The CDR3 region has the DNA TGCAGCGTTGGTCAGGGACTAGCGGGAGACGAGCAGTACTTC. The chain links TRBV29-1 to TRBJ2-7, with TRBD2 matching over 14 bases. The germline gives CDR1 SQVTM, CDR2 ANQGSEA. The V and J ends lost 4 bases and 5 bases, in that order; junction bases with no gene match: 4. The CDR3 length is 14 residues.

This clone showed up just a few times. The chain combines TRBV28 with TRBJ1-5; the D is unclear. The germline V gene has CDR1 MDHEN and CDR2 SYDVKM. The CDR3 totals 15 residues. Written as DNA, the CDR3 is TGTGCAAGCGCGGCGGTCCTGGGAGGCGATCAGCCCCAGCATTTT. It specifies CASAAVLGGDQPQHF.

The sample holds many counts of this clone. The rearrangement joins TRBV5-1 to TRBJ1-3; no firm D call. The CDR3 consists of 17 residues. The V gene lost 4 bases and the J gene lost 2 bases, with 19 bases spanning the gap. Germline assignment: CDR1 SGHRS and CDR2 YFSETQ. CDR3 amino acids: CASSLLAIQSPGNTIYF. DNA of the CDR3: TGCGCCAGCAGCCTTCTGGCTATACAGAGTCCTGGAAACACCATATATTTT.

This clone was observed a handful of times. A junction end diverges from the germline sequence, so it may reflect a read error. Within the sample, other DNA sequences also encode this same CDR3. This sequence joins TRBV7-9 and TRBJ1-1, with D tentatively TRBD1 (5 bases). Germline CDR1 is SEHNR and CDR2 is FQNEAQ (reference sequence). This CDR3 has 15 residues. For the CDR3, the DNA is TGCGCCAGCAGCTTAACCGGGACGACGGGCACTGAAGCTTTCTTT. Amino acids: CASSLTGTTGTEAFF.

This clone showed up many times. This rearrangement joins TRBV11-3 to TRBJ2-2, with D possibly TRBD2 on 6 matching bases. Per germline, CDR1 SGHNT and CDR2 YENEEA. V gave up 3 bases and J gave up 7 bases, with 18 bases separating them. The CDR3 consists of 16 residues. The CDR3 bases are TGTGCCAGCAGCTTGAGGCGGGATGGGTTAGACGGGGAGCTGTTTTTT. It yields the protein CASSLRRDGLDGELFF.

By proportion, this clone is medium-sized. The chain combines TRBV6-1 with TRBJ1-2; D unclear. The germline gives CDR1 MNHNS, CDR2 SASEGT. V lost 5 bases and J lost 0, with 10 bases in between. The CDR3 covers 14 residues. The CDR3 region is CASSSPTANYGYTF. The CDR3 DNA reads TGTGCCAGCAGTTCCCCGACGGCTAACTATGGCTACACCTTC.

This clone occurred a few times. CDR3 nucleotide sequence: TGTGCCAGCAGCCCCCTCCTTAGCTCCTACAATGAGCAGTTCTTC. Translated: CASSPLLSSYNEQFF. V and J are TRBV11-2 and TRBJ2-1; D call uncertain. Trimming took 5 bases from V and 0 from J, leaving 11 bases between them. The CDR3 runs to 15 residues. Germline CDR1 reads SGHAT; CDR2 reads FQNNGV.

This chain links TRBV18 with TRBJ2-1, with 8 bases lining up with TRBD2. The CDR3 has 16 residues. The germline V gene has CDR1 KGHSH and CDR2 LQKENI. The ends lost 3 bases at V and 3 bases at J; junction bases unmatched: 7. The CDR3 sequence is CASSPVGTSGYNEQFF. The CDR3, as DNA: TGTGCCAGCTCACCGGTCGGTACTAGCGGCTACAATGAGCAGTTCTTC.

The chain carries TRBV11-2 and TRBJ2-1, with D possibly being TRBD1 (5 bases). CDR1 SGHAT and CDR2 FQNNGV come from the germline V gene. This CDR3 is built from 13 residues. The chain's CDR3 is CANSLDLGDEQFF. CDR3 bases: TGTGCAAACAGCTTAGATCTAGGGGATGAGCAGTTCTTC.

This clone was seen many times. The chain joins TRBV11-3 to TRBJ2-7, with D possibly matching TRBD2 (7 bases). Germline CDR1 SGHNT, CDR2 YENEEA. The CDR3 contains 14 residues. V was pared by 4 bases and J by 4 bases, with 14 bases between. CDR3 loop: CASSWAGGPYEQYF. CDR3 DNA sequence: TGTGCCAGCAGCTGGGCCGGGGGGCCTTACGAGCAGTACTTC.